The 25 T cell receptor beta chains reported below all come from one sample, sequenced in a study of blood T cell repertoires in COVID-19. The table came from immunoSEQ multiplex PCR; TCRdb's copy has only in-frame clones and leaves some out. The table lists roughly 120,000 clones, roughly 90% of them singletons. Sequenced sample: peripheral blood. The receptor source for this set is a man aged 60 to 69 with COVID-19, enrolled during active disease.

This chain links TRBV2 with TRBJ2-5; 12 nucleotides line up with TRBD2. Germline V gives CDR1 SNHLY, CDR2 FYNNEI. J lost 2 bases, V lost 3 bases, and 7 bases had no gene match. The CDR3 contains 17 residues. CDR3 DNA sequence: TGTGCCAGCAGTGAGGGGAGACTAGCGGGAGTACAAGAGACCCAGTACTTC. This sequence encodes CASSEGRLAGVQETQYF.

The chain recombines TRBV29-1 with TRBJ2-1; tentatively, D is TRBD2 (5 bases). The CDR3 totals 14 residues. Germline values: CDR1 SQVTM, CDR2 ANQGSEA. The germline V and J ends were trimmed by 7 bases and 5 bases, with 18 bases remaining between them. The CDR3 is CSATGFKGDNEQFF. The DNA of the CDR3 is TGCAGCGCGACGGGGTTCAAGGGTGACAATGAGCAGTTCTTC.

The chain links TRBV28 to TRBJ2-7; TRBD1 matches at 8 bases. The ends lost 10 bases at V and 3 bases at J; junction bases unmatched: 8. This CDR3 comprises 13 residues. Germline-derived CDR1 and CDR2 are MDHEN and SYDVKM. DNA for the CDR3: TGTGCCACCCTTATACAGGGGGGCTACGAGCAGTACTTC. This sequence encodes CATLIQGGYEQYF.

This chain links TRBV30 with TRBJ1-6; no definite D call. The CDR3 totals 13 residues. Deletions cut 7 bases from V and 8 bases from J, with 15 bases between. CDR1 is GTSNPN, CDR2 SVGIG, per germline (reference sequence). This CDR3 reads CASSRLGDSPLHF. CDR3 bases: TGTGCCTCGTCCCGGCTCGGAGATTCACCCCTCCACTTT.

This clone was picked up one time. CDR3 nucleotide sequence: TGTGCCAGCAGTGAAGCGCTGGAGGGGACCCAGTACTTC. Protein: CASSEALEGTQYF. The chain combines TRBV2 with TRBJ2-5, with TRBD2 as a possible D gene (6 bases). V lost 0 bases, J lost 7 bases, and 9 bases lay in between. The CDR3 runs to 13 residues. CDR1 is SNHLY and CDR2 is FYNNEI in the germline V gene.

Only one count was recorded for this clone. The gene calls are TRBV7-2 and TRBJ2-1; D is ambiguous. Germline CDR1 is SGHTA and CDR2 is FQGNSA. V lost 3 bases and J 12 bases, leaving 15 bases between the germline ends. The CDR3 has 13 residues. The chain's CDR3 is CASSFESAGGQFF. The CDR3 nucleotides read TGTGCCAGCAGCTTTGAAAGCGCCGGCGGGCAGTTCTTC.

V gene TRBV5-5 combines with J gene TRBJ1-4; TRBD1 agrees at 7 bases. V shed 5 bases, J shed 4 bases, and the junction held 8 bases outside the gene matches. The germline V gene has CDR1 SGHKS and CDR2 YYEKEE (reference sequence). This CDR3 spans 15 amino acids. CDR3 in amino acids: CASSITGVYNEKLFF. The CDR3 DNA is TGTGCCAGCAGTATTACAGGGGTTTATAATGAAAAACTGTTTTTT.

This clone showed up just once. The chain has TRBV7-2 and TRBJ1-2, with D perhaps matching TRBD1 (5 bases). The CDR3 length is 12 residues. Trimming cost V 1 base and J 8 bases, with 8 bases left between them. Germline CDR1 and CDR2: SGHTA and FQGNSA. Here the CDR3 reads CASSLVQGGYTF. The CDR3, as DNA: TGTGCCAGCAGCTTAGTCCAGGGAGGCTACACCTTC. Full variable domain (remainder filled in from reference TRBV7-2 and TRBJ1-2): GAGVSQSPSNKVTEKGKDVELRCDPISGHTALYWYRQSLGQGLEFLIYFQGNSAPDKSGLPSDRFSAERTGGSVSTLTIQRTQQEDSAVYLCASSLVQGGYTFGSGTRLTVV.

The genes are TRBV29-1 and TRBJ2-4; D remains unclear. Looked up from germline, CDR1 is SQVTM and CDR2 is ANQGSEA. This CDR3 has 12 amino acids. Deletions cut 1 base from V and 9 bases from J, with 10 bases between. The chain's CDR3 is CSVEGAGAIQYF. CDR3 DNA: TGCAGCGTTGAAGGGGCAGGCGCCATTCAGTACTTC.

This chain joins TRBV3-1 (or the pseudogene TRBV3-2) and TRBJ2-2; unclear D gene. The CDR3 loop spans 16 amino acids. Germline V CDR1 and CDR2: LGHDT, YNNKEL (reference sequence). Deletions cut 2 bases from V and 6 bases from J, with 16 bases between. DNA of the CDR3: TGTGCCAGCAGCCAAAGATCCGGTGATTCCGCCGGGGAGCTGTTTTTT. Its protein product is CASSQRSGDSAGELFF.

The V gene is TRBV11-2, the J gene TRBJ2-1; 10 positions match TRBD2. Germline CDR1 reads SGHAT; CDR2 reads FQNNGV. The CDR3 is 15 amino acids. With V trimmed by 5 bases and J by 0 bases, 1 base remained unmatched. In DNA form, the CDR3 reads TGTGCCAGCAGCCGGACTAGCGGCTCCTACAATGAGCAGTTCTTC. It yields the protein CASSRTSGSYNEQFF.

The chain combines TRBV18 with TRBJ2-7; a weak D match, TRBD2 (6 bases). Trimming pared 1 base from V and 0 bases from J, leaving 7 bases between. CDR3 length: 14 residues. CDR1 is KGHSH, CDR2 LQKENI, per germline. The CDR3 sequence is CASSPLTSSYEQYF. The CDR3 nucleotides read TGTGCCAGCTCACCACTGACTAGCTCCTACGAGCAGTACTTC.

CDR3 amino acids: CASSLNGLSTDTQYF. The CDR3 DNA reads as TGTGCCAGCAGCTTAAACGGACTCAGCACAGATACGCAGTATTTT. This chain uses TRBV11-2 with TRBJ2-3; D possibly corresponds to TRBD2 (5 bases). V was shortened by 2 bases and J by 0 bases, with 9 bases between the two germline ends. Germline CDR1 reads SGHAT; CDR2 reads FQNNGV. The CDR3 is 15 residues long. The complete variable domain, with remaining parts taken from reference TRBV11-2 and TRBJ2-3, reads EAGVAQSPRYKIIEKRQSVAFWCNPISGHATLYWYQQILGQGPKLLIQFQNNGVVDDSQLPKDRFSAERLKGVDSTLKIQPAKLEDSAVYLCASSLNGLSTDTQYFGPGTRLTVL.

The chain recombines TRBV24-1 with TRBJ2-2; possibly TRBD2 for D (6 bases). The CDR3 has 17 residues. The germline V and J ends were trimmed by 7 bases and 4 bases, with 21 bases remaining between them. Germline V gene sequence: CDR1 KGHDR, CDR2 SFDVKD. DNA of the CDR3: TGTGCCACCAGGCCGGGACCGTCGCCCGGGAGCACCGGGGAGCTGTTTTTT. Encoded protein: CATRPGPSPGSTGELFF.

The V gene is TRBV2, the J gene TRBJ1-2; D ambiguous. The CDR3 is made up of 13 amino acids. Trimming left V 3 bases short and J 2 bases short, with 7 bases between. The germline V gene has CDR1 SNHLY and CDR2 FYNNEI. This CDR3 reads CASSDSVNYGYTF. The CDR3 bases are TGTGCCAGCAGTGATTCCGTGAACTATGGCTACACCTTC.

V is TRBV5-4 and J is TRBJ2-5, with D possibly TRBD2 on 7 matching bases. Between the trimmed V and J ends, which lost 0 bases and 5 bases, there was a span of 14 bases. Germline CDR1 SGHNT, CDR2 YYREEE (reference sequence). This CDR3 spans 15 amino acids. CDR3 coding DNA: TGTGCCAGCAGCTTGGCCGGGGGGCGTGAGGAGACCCAGTACTTC. Protein sequence: CASSLAGGREETQYF. Complete variable domain (other parts from reference TRBV5-4 and TRBJ2-5): ETGVTQSPTHLIKTRGQQVTLRCSSQSGHNTVSWYQQALGQGPQFIFQYYREEENGRGNFPPRFSGLQFPNYSSELNVNALELDDSALYLCASSLAGGREETQYFGPGTRLLVL.

The rearrangement joins TRBV12-5 to TRBJ2-7; 11 bases fit TRBD1. J lost 3 bases, V lost 3 bases, and 7 bases had no gene match. This CDR3 spans 16 amino acids. Germline CDR1 and CDR2: LGHNT and FRNRAP. This chain's CDR3 is CASGFAPGTGGYEQYF. The CDR3 DNA follows: TGTGCTAGTGGTTTTGCCCCCGGGACAGGGGGCTACGAGCAGTACTTC.

V is TRBV18 and J is TRBJ2-5, with 12 nucleotides matching TRBD1. CDR1 is KGHSH, CDR2 LQKENI, per germline. The length of the CDR3 is 17 residues. The J segment lost 5 bases and the V segment lost 3 bases, leaving 10 bases of the junction unmatched. The CDR3 reads CASSPWAGTGGDETQYF. The CDR3 bases are TGTGCCAGCTCACCGTGGGCCGGGACAGGGGGCGATGAGACCCAGTACTTC.

The V gene is TRBV28, the J gene TRBJ2-7; D perhaps matches TRBD1 (6 bases). Germline loops: CDR1 MDHEN, CDR2 SYDVKM. V shed 3 bases and J shed 3 bases, with 15 bases lying between them. The CDR3 loop spans 15 amino acids. CDR3 coding DNA: TGTGCCAGCAGTTTCCCAACAGGGCCAGGCTACGAGCAGTACTTC. As protein: CASSFPTGPGYEQYF.

The V and J genes are TRBV5-1 and TRBJ2-1; D not resolved. Germline V CDR1 and CDR2: SGHRS, YFSETQ. V gave up 1 base and J gave up 12 bases, with 11 bases separating them. The CDR3 totals 12 residues. Here the CDR3 DNA reads TGCGCCAGCAGCTTGTCGCATTTTAGGCAGTTCTTC. Translating gives CASSLSHFRQFF.

The rearrangement uses TRBV5-5 and TRBJ1-5; D is possibly TRBD1 (6 bases). Trimming removed 0 bases at V and 11 bases at J, with 18 bases between. Germline assignment: CDR1 SGHKS and CDR2 YYEKEE (reference sequence). The CDR3 length is 15 residues. This CDR3 is CASSLDRVNGRTQHF. The CDR3 DNA follows: TGTGCCAGCAGCTTGGACAGGGTAAACGGCAGGACCCAGCATTTT.

The rearrangement uses TRBV11-2 and TRBJ2-3, with D unresolved. Germline V gives CDR1 SGHAT, CDR2 FQNNGV. Trimming took 1 base from V and 2 from J, leaving 7 bases between them. The CDR3 is made up of 14 amino acids. The DNA for the CDR3 is TGTGCCAGCAGCTTAGGGCGGAACACAGATACGCAGTATTTT. Translated: CASSLGRNTDTQYF.

The chain uses TRBV12-5 and TRBJ2-2; D gene ambiguous. CDR1 LGHNT and CDR2 FRNRAP come from the germline V gene. The CDR3 has 15 amino acids. Between the trimmed V and J ends, which lost 0 bases and 3 bases, there was a span of 8 bases. The chain's CDR3 is CASGLVIGDTGELFF. CDR3 DNA sequence: TGTGCTAGTGGTTTGGTAATAGGAGACACCGGGGAGCTGTTTTTT.

The chain has TRBV11-3 and TRBJ2-7; D call uncertain. Germline loops: CDR1 SGHNT, CDR2 YENEEA. The length of the CDR3 is 12 residues. The germline V and J ends were trimmed by 10 bases and 5 bases, with 15 bases remaining between them. The CDR3 loop is CAKPRQSHEQYF. The DNA for the CDR3 is TGTGCCAAGCCGAGGCAGTCCCACGAGCAGTACTTC.

The rearrangement joins TRBV12-5 to TRBJ2-7; D may be TRBD2 (5 bases). The length of the CDR3 is 11 residues. V lost 9 bases, J lost 3 bases, and 9 bases lay in between. Germline V gene sequence: CDR1 LGHNT, CDR2 FRNRAP. CDR3 loop: CASFAGYEQYF. The CDR3 bases are TGTGCTAGCTTCGCGGGCTACGAGCAGTACTTC.